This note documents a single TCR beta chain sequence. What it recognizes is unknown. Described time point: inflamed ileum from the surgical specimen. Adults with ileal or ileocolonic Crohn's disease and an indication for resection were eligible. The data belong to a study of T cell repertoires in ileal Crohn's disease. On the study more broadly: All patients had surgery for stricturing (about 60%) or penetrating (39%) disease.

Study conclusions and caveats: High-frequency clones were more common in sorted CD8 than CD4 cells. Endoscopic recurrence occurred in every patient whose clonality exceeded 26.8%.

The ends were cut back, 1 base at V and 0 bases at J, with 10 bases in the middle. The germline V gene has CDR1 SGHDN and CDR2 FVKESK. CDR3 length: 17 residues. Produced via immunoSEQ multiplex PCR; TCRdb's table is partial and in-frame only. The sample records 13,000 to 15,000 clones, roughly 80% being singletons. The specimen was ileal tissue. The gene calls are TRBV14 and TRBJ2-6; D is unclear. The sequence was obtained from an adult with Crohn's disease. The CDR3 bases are TGTGCCAGCAGCCAAGTATTCTCAGGCTCTGGGGCCAACGTCCTGACTTTC. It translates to CASSQVFSGSGANVLTF.